A selection of T cell receptor beta chains follows, all from one sample in a study of vaccination and CD4 T cells after COVID-19. These receptors' targets are unknown. One entry per CDR3 protein, called by TCRdb with MiXCR from the PCR reads. The repertoire has about 13,000 distinct CDR3 sequences, approximately 57% of them found once; the top ten carry over 9.5%. Sequencing was carried out using CD4+ T cells from blood, cultured in vitro. Source of these receptors: a human donor who had recovered from COVID-19. CDR3s include the opening cysteine and the closing phenylalanine or tryptophan. The order of the fields is V gene, J gene, D gene, clone size, CDR3 protein, CDR3 DNA. A D gene is named only where the DNA matches it firmly. Clone size, where shown, is once, few, many, or a class for clones that have expanded.

TRBV5-6	TRBJ2-5	TRBD1	NA	CASSFGTGSQETQYF	TGTGCCAGCAGCTTCGGGACAGGGTCCCAAGAGACCCAGTACTTC
TRBV7-9	TRBJ2-2	TRBD1	NA	CASSLGQGDTGELFF	TGTGCCAGCAGCTTGGGACAGGGGGACACCGGGGAGCTGTTTTTT
TRBV7-2	TRBJ2-1	NA	NA	CASGPRGYNEQFF	TGTGCCAGCGGGCCTAGAGGCTACAATGAGCAGTTCTTC
TRBV6-4	TRBJ2-1	NA	NA	CASSDSFSANSYNEQFF	TGTGCCAGCAGTGACTCGTTTTCGGCGAACTCCTACAATGAGCAGTTCTTC
TRBV7-3	TRBJ1-1	NA	few	CASSPGAGVNTEAFF	TGTGCCAGCAGCCCCGGGGCGGGCGTAAACACTGAAGCTTTCTTT
TRBV7-8	TRBJ2-1	TRBD2	NA	CASSVDTSDEQFF	TGTGCCAGCAGCGTGGATACTAGCGATGAGCAGTTCTTC
TRBV6-5	TRBJ1-6	NA	few	CASSYRRTLTDNSPLHF	TGTGCCAGCAGTTACCGAAGGACACTGACTGATAATTCACCCCTCCACTTT
TRBV20-1	TRBJ2-7	NA	NA	CSASKLPVTYEQYF	TGCAGTGCAAGTAAACTCCCGGTCACCTACGAGCAGTACTTC
TRBV20-1	TRBJ1-3	NA	NA	CSARDISPDGNTIYF	TGCAGTGCTAGAGATATTAGTCCAGATGGAAACACCATATATTTT
TRBV7-2	TRBJ2-3	NA	NA	CASSLTGSDTQYF	TGTGCCAGCAGCTTAACGGGCTCAGATACGCAGTATTTT
TRBV30	TRBJ2-7	NA	few	CASGLGHEQYF	TGTGCCTCCGGGTTGGGCCACGAGCAGTACTTC
TRBV6-5	TRBJ1-5	NA	few	CASSYGGNQPQHF	TGTGCCAGCAGTTACGGAGGCAATCAGCCCCAGCATTTT
TRBV6-5	TRBJ2-7	TRBD2	NA	CASSYSGIDYEQYF	TGTGCCAGCAGTTACAGCGGGATCGACTACGAGCAGTACTTC
TRBV6-1	TRBJ2-1	TRBD2	NA	CASSQIAGLANEQFF	TGTGCCAGCAGCCAAATAGCGGGCTTAGCAAATGAGCAGTTCTTC
TRBV20-1	TRBJ2-2	TRBD1	NA	CSASPFGTGGTGELFF	TGCAGTGCTTCCCCCTTTGGGACAGGGGGCACCGGGGAGCTGTTTTTT
TRBV30	TRBJ1-5	NA	once	CAWSGQKNQPQHF	TGTGCCTGGAGCGGACAAAAGAATCAGCCCCAGCATTTT
TRBV24-1	TRBJ2-5	NA	NA	CATMGVWEETQYF	TGTGCCACCATGGGGGTTTGGGAAGAGACCCAGTACTTC